These T cell receptor beta chains were read from a single sample in a study of Graves' ophthalmopathy and Graves' hyperthyroidism. TCRdb used MiXCR to reprocess the multiplex PCR reads, holding one entry per CDR3 protein. The sample carries about 500,000 distinct CDR3 sequences, roughly 40% recorded once. Sequenced material: peripheral blood or thyroid tissue (not recorded which). These receptors originate from an adult man with Graves' hyperthyroidism. Both conserved end residues are part of each CDR3. Each record gives: J gene, clone size, V gene, CDR3 protein. Expanded clones get a size class; other rows say once, few or many, or leave the size out.

TRBJ1-2,few,TRBV28,CASSRDGHAYGYTF
TRBJ2-5,.,TRBV7-2,CASSLADTGVTQYF
TRBJ1-4,.,TRBV4-1,CASSQEGTTEKLVF
TRBJ2-5,many,TRBV19,CASRTGAGETQYF
TRBJ2-5,many,TRBV20-1,CSAIRLAGEQETQYF
TRBJ1-2,.,TRBV6-5,CASRGKQGDHGHTF
TRBJ2-2,.,TRBV20-1,CSASSDTGELFF
TRBJ1-1,.,TRBV2,CASSGASGSYNEAFF
TRBJ2-3,.,TRBV7-9,CASSQLTDTQYF
TRBJ1-6,once,TRBV24-1,CATNDGSSYNSPLHF
TRBJ1-2,.,TRBV29-1,CSVEDRGDNYGYTF